This TCR beta chain was sequenced during a study of blood T cells in healthy people across ages. Points from the study as a whole: Roughly linear age-related decline in beta diversity appeared, significant by age roughly 40.

V lost 4 bases and J lost 3, with 15 bases in between. This CDR3 has 16 residues. The germline CDR1 and CDR2 sequences are KGHDR and SFDVKD. Of note for this clonotype: The target antigen is unknown.

Every donor contributed roughly 11 milliliters of peripheral blood by blood draw. Sample-barcoded 5' priming and a J-beta primer mix drove a second PCR of about 6 to 12 cycles. Sequencing yielded, for each sample, at least 2.5 million paired-end reads carrying CDR3. One entry per CDR3 protein results from TCRdb running MiXCR on the 5' RACE reads. This sample has 800,000 to 950,000 distinct CDR3 sequences, with about 48% found just once. The chain is built from TRBV24-1 and TRBJ2-4; tentative D call: TRBD1 (5 bases). The clonotype was recovered from a man aged 25 to 45 in good health. Sequenced input: blood. The CDR3 bases are TGTGCCACCAGTGACGATGACAGCTCGGGCAAAAACATTCAGTACTTC. This translates into CATSDDDSSGKNIQYF.